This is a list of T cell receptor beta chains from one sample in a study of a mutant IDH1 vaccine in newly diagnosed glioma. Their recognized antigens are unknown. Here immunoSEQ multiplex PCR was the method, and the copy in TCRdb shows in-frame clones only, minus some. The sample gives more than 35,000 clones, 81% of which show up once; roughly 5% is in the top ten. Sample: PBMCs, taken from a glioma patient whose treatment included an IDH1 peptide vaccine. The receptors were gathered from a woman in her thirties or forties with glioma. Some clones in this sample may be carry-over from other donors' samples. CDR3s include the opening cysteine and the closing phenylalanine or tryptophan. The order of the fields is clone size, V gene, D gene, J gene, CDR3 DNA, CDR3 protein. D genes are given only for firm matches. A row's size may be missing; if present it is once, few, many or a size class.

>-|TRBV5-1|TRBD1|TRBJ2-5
TGCGCCAGCAGCTTGGCCGCACAGGGGGCTTGGGAGACCCAGTACTTC
CASSLAAQGAWETQYF
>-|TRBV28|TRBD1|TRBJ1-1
TGTGCCAGCAGTTTCGCAGGGGGCCGGAGCACTGAAGCTTTCTTT
CASSFAGGRSTEAFF
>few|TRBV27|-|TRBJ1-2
TGTGCCAGCAGTTTATCTAGGGTCCGGGCAGTGGCTGGCTACACCTTC
CASSLSRVRAVAGYTF
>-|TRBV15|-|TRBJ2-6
TGTGCCACCAGAACCTACTCTGGGGCCAACGTCCTGACTTTC
CATRTYSGANVLTF
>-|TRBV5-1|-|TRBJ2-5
TGCGCCAGCAGCAGCCCCGGGGCCCAAAGGGCGGGCCAAGAGACCCAGTACTTC
CASSSPGAQRAGQETQYF
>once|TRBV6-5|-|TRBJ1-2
TGTGCCAGCAGTTATGGGGGGCGGGGCTACACCTTC
CASSYGGRGYTF
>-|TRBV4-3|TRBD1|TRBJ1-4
TGCGCCAGCAGCGACAGCGGGACAGCTCGTGGGAAACTGTTTTTT
CASSDSGTARGKLFF
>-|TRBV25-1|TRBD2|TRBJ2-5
TGTGCCAGCAGAACAACTAGCGCGCCTTTACACTTC
CASRTTSAPLHF
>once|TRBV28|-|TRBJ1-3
TGTGCCAGCACCCGGGGCAGGGAAGGAACCATATATTTT
CASTRGREGTIYF
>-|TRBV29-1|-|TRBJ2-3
TGCAGCGTACCCCCAGCCGGCACAGATACGCAGTATTTT
CSVPPAGTDTQYF
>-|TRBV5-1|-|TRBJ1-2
TGCGCCAGCAGCTTCGCCCCAAGAGACTATGGCTACACCTTC
CASSFAPRDYGYTF
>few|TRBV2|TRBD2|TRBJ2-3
TGTGCCAGCAGTGGACTAGCGGGGGGGGATACGCAGTATTTT
CASSGLAGGDTQYF
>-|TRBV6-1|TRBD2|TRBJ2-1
TGTGCCAGCAGAGCCGCTAGCGGGGGGTTCTATGAGCAGTTCTTC
CASRAASGGFYEQFF
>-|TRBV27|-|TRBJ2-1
TGTGCCAGCAGTTTAATACCGGAGGCCTACAATGAGCAGTTCTTC
CASSLIPEAYNEQFF
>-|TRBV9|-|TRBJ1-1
TGTGCCAGCAGCGTAGCCTGGGGCGGCACTGAAGCTTTCTTT
CASSVAWGGTEAFF
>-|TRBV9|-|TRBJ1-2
TGTGCCAGCAACAGAGGGGATGGCTACACCTTC
CASNRGDGYTF
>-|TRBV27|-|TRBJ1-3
TGTGCCAGCAGTTTGACCCGGCAGGGGTCAGGTGGAAACACCATATATTTT
CASSLTRQGSGGNTIYF
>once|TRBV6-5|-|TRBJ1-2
TGTGCCAGCAGTTACTCGATCGCCAGGGATCAAGGCTACACCTTC
CASSYSIARDQGYTF
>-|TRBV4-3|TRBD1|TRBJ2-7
TGCGCCAGCAGCCAAGATCTAGGAGACAGGGTCGAGCAGTACTTC
CASSQDLGDRVEQYF
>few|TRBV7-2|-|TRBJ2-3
TGTGCCAGCAGCCATAGGGGATTCCCAGATACGCAGTATTTT
CASSHRGFPDTQYF
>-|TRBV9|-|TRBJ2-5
TGTGCCAGCAGCGTAGGGGCGGTGGACAGCCGTCGTGGGGAGACCCAGTACTTC
CASSVGAVDSRRGETQYF
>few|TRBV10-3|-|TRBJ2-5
TGTGCCATCAGTGGGACGGGGGATGGGACCCAGTACTTC
CAISGTGDGTQYF
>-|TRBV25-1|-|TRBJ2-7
TGTGCCAGCAGTTCAAACGGACAGAGCGACTACGAGCAGTACTTC
CASSSNGQSDYEQYF
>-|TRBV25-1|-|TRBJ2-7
TGTGCCAGCAGTGAGCAGGGTGGCGAGCAGTACTTC
CASSEQGGEQYF
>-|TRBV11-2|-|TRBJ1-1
TGTGCCAGCAGCTTAGCCGGGTTTGTTCAAGGGGCTTTCTTT
CASSLAGFVQGAFF
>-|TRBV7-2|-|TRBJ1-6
TGTGCCAGCAGAGGGAACAATTCACCCCTCCACTTT
CASRGNNSPLHF
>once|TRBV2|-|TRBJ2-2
TGTGCCAGCAAAACCGGGACGACGAACACCGGGGAGCTGTTTTTT
CASKTGTTNTGELFF
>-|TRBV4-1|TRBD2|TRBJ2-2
TGCGCCAGCAGCCAAGAAATAGCGGGGGGGCTTACCGGGGAGCTGTTTTTT
CASSQEIAGGLTGELFF
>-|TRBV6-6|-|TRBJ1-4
TGTGCCAGCAGGGACCGGGGGGGGACTAATGAAAAACTGTTTTTT
CASRDRGGTNEKLFF
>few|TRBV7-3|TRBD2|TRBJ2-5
TGTGCCAGCAGCTTTGGCCGGGGGGGCCAAGAGACCCAGTACTTC
CASSFGRGGQETQYF
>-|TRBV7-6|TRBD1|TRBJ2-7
TGTGCCAGCAGCTTAGAGGGACAGGGTTCCTACGAGCAGTACTTC
CASSLEGQGSYEQYF
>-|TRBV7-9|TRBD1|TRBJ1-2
TGTGCCAGCCGGGACAGTTCCTATGGCTACACCTTC
CASRDSSYGYTF
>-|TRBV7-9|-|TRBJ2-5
TGTGCCAGCAGCCCCCGACTAGACGAAGAGACCCAGTACTTC
CASSPRLDEETQYF
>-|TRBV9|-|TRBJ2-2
TGTGCCAGCTCCCCTACCGTCACCGGGGAGCTGTTTTTT
CASSPTVTGELFF
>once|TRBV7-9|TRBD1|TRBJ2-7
TGTGCCAGCAGCCTCGGGACAGGCCCTCCCGAGCAGTACTTC
CASSLGTGPPEQYF
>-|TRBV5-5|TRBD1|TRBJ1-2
TGTGCCAGCAGGCGACAGGGGCATATCGAGGATGGCTACACCTTC
CASRRQGHIEDGYTF
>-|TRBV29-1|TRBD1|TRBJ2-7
TGCAGCGCCAATTCACAGGGGGAGCAGTACTTC
CSANSQGEQYF
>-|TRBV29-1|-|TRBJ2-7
TGCAGCGCCGCAGGGCAGGGGTACTACGAGCAGTACTTC
CSAAGQGYYEQYF
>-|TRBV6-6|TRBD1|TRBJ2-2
TGTGCCAGCAGTCGCCGGGACAGGGTTAGCGGGGAGCTGTTTTTT
CASSRRDRVSGELFF
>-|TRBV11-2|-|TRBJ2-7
TGTGCCAGCAGCCCCCACATCGCCGGGGTCTACGAGCAGTACTTC
CASSPHIAGVYEQYF
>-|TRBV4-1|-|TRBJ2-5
TGCGCCACCGCTGAGGGGGGAAGGGAGACCCAGTACTTC
CATAEGGRETQYF
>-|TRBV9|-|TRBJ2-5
TGTGCCAGCAGCGTAACCCCCCCAGAGACCCAGTACTTC
CASSVTPPETQYF
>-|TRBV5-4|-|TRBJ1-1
TGTGCCAGCAGCTCACAGGGCTCGGAAGCTTTCTTT
CASSSQGSEAFF
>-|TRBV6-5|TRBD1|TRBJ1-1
TGTGCCAGCAGACGTCAGGGGGAGGGTGCTTTCTTT
CASRRQGEGAFF
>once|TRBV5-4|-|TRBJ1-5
TGTGCCAGCAACTTAGCAGGGGTCAATCAGCCCCAGCATTTT
CASNLAGVNQPQHF
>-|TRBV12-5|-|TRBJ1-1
TGTGCTAGTGGTTTGGTACTCCGGGACCGGTGGAACGCTGAAGCTTTCTTT
CASGLVLRDRWNAEAFF